The clone carrying this T cell receptor (beta chain) was observed at least ten times. Its matching antigen is unknown. These data belong to a study of T-cell reconstitution after alpha-beta-depleted transplantation in children. Study observations and caveats: Surviving recipient T cells and thymic progenitors accounted for the high day-60 TCRbeta diversity observed in some patients. Several hundred expanded graft clones reportedly supplied alpha-beta T cells about two months after transplant. T-cell numbers and diversity, one year after transplant, stemmed largely from T cells that were newly produced.

Unique molecular identifiers were used to barcode this TCRbeta library. TCRdb reprocessed the PCR reads with MiXCR, giving one entry per CDR3 protein. The sample has about 110,000 distinct CDR3 sequences; about 6.4% are singletons. Sequencing used PBMCs, mostly from graft donor cells, obtained 360 days after TCRalphabeta/CD19-depleted stem cell transplant. This receptor was identified in a male patient aged 2-10 years who had a stem cell transplant for acute lymphoblastic leukemia, so the T cells may come from the graft donor.

CDR3 residues: CSVGSVSGNTIYF. In nucleotides, the CDR3 is TGCAGCGTTGGTAGTGTATCAGGAAACACCATATATTTT. The gene calls are TRBV29-1 and TRBJ1-3, with unresolved D. Between the trimmed V and J ends, which lost 4 bases and 4 bases, there was a span of 11 bases. Germline V gene sequence: CDR1 SQVTM, CDR2 ANQGSEA. The CDR3 has 13 amino acids.